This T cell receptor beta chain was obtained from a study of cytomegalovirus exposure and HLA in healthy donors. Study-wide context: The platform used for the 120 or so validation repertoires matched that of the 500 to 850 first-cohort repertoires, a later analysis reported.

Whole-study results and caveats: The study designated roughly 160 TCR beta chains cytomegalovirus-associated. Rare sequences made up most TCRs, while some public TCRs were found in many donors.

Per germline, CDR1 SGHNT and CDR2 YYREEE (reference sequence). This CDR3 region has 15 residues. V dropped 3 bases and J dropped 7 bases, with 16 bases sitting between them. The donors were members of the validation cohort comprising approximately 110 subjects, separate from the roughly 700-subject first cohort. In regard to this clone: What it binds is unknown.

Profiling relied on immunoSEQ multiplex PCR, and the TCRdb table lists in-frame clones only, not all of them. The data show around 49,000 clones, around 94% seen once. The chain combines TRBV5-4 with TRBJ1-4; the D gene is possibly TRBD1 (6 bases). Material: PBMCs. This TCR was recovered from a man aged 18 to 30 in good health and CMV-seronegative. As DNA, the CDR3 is TGTGCCAGCAGCTCACCTGGACAAGGGGGTGAAAAACTGTTTTTT. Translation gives CASSSPGQGGEKLFF.